A selection of T cell receptor beta chains follows, all from one sample in a study of blood T cell repertoires in COVID-19. Using immunoSEQ multiplex PCR, the repertoire was profiled, and TCRdb retains in-frame clones only, with some absent. Found here are about 140,000 clones, less than 90% of them singletons; the top ten hold 2.5%. The sample was peripheral blood. Receptor source: a human donor with COVID-19, enrolled during active disease. The donor label of this sample is uncertain. CDR3s include the opening cysteine and the closing phenylalanine or tryptophan. A D gene is named only where the DNA matches it firmly. Size values are once, few and many counts, or a class for expanded clones, and some rows have none.

D	length	size	V	J	CDR3	DNA
TRBD1	17	-	TRBV10-3	TRBJ2-6	CAIRTGGQLAGANVLTF	TGTGCCATCAGGACAGGGGGCCAGTTGGCTGGGGCCAACGTCCTGACTTTC
TRBD1	15	once	TRBV18	TRBJ1-5	CASSATGGQGQPQHF	TGTGCCAGCTCAGCGACAGGGGGCCAAGGGCAGCCCCAGCATTTT
TRBD2	15	few	TRBV10-1	TRBJ2-7	CASSDGGGSSYEQYF	TGCGCCAGCAGTGACGGCGGGGGTAGCTCCTACGAGCAGTACTTC
-	16	-	TRBV7-9	TRBJ1-1	CASSLYPSGLNTEAFF	TGTGCCAGCAGCTTATACCCCAGTGGCTTGAACACTGAAGCTTTCTTT
TRBD2	14	-	TRBV19	TRBJ2-7	CASSTGLAGAEQYF	TGTGCCAGTAGTACGGGACTAGCGGGAGCCGAGCAGTACTTC
TRBD2	15	-	TRBV2	TRBJ2-5	CASREKTSGEETQYF	TGTGCCAGCAGGGAGAAGACTAGCGGAGAAGAGACCCAGTACTTC
TRBD2	15	-	TRBV4-1	TRBJ2-5	CASSYPTSGGKTQYF	TGCGCCAGCAGCTACCCGACTAGCGGTGGGAAGACCCAGTACTTC
TRBD1	15	once	TRBV30	TRBJ1-1	CAWSSPTGVLTEAFF	TGTGCCTGGAGTTCGCCGACAGGGGTGTTGACTGAAGCTTTCTTT
TRBD1	17	-	TRBV24-1	TRBJ1-5	CATSTGQGAFRNQPQHF	TGTGCCACCAGCACGGGACAGGGGGCATTCCGCAATCAGCCCCAGCATTTT
-	13	-	TRBV25-1	TRBJ2-5	CASSEFGGETQYF	TGTGCCAGCAGTGAATTTGGCGGTGAGACCCAGTACTTC